This TCR beta chain stems from a study of T cells in Graves' hyperthyroidism and ophthalmopathy. In the study overall: Peripheral blood sampling occurred at initial diagnosis, before any treatment.

Study-wide findings and caveats: The authors' 13 V-J model separated ophthalmopathy from stable hyperthyroidism.

Patients were aged 18 to 65, had disease duration under 2 months, and had newly diagnosed hyperthyroidism. There are many counts of this clonotype. Its antigen is currently unknown. TCR beta CDR3 regions were amplified from RNA transcripts. The HTBI primer set drove a first-round RT-PCR of the TCR CDR3. Each CDR3 protein gets one entry after TCRdb re-called the multiplex PCR reads with MiXCR. The sample yields approximately 480,000 distinct CDR3 sequences, less than 25% seen once. Sequencing was carried out using blood. This sequence originates from a young man with Graves' hyperthyroidism.

The CDR3 DNA reads TGTGCCAGCTCACCCGGGACACACCCTGGGGCCCAGTACTTC. The encoded protein is CASSPGTHPGAQYF. The chain recombines TRBV18 with TRBJ2-5; D is possibly TRBD1 (6 bases). Deletions cut 3 bases from V and 9 bases from J, with 17 bases between. The germline CDR1 and CDR2 sequences are KGHSH and LQKENI. The CDR3 spans 14 residues.